These 22 T cell receptor beta chains share one sample of origin, sequenced in a study of blood T cell repertoires in COVID-19. The protocol was immunoSEQ multiplex PCR, while the TCRdb copy is restricted to in-frame clones and leaves out a portion. The sample records over 200,000 clones, 65% to 85% being singletons. Sequenced material: PBMCs or T cells enriched from blood (not recorded which). Receptors originate from a woman between 40 and 55 years old who had recovered from COVID-19.

This chain uses TRBV7-2 with TRBJ2-2, with TRBD2 identical over 10 bases. The germline V gene encodes CDR1 SGHTA and CDR2 FQGNSA. This CDR3 has 15 amino acids. V gave up 8 bases and J gave up 3 bases; unmatched junction bases: 6. The CDR3 DNA is TGTGCCAGCCGGTTCCTAGCGGGAGACACCGGGGAGCTGTTTTTT. Translated: CASRFLAGDTGELFF. Looking up the rest from reference TRBV7-2 and TRBJ2-2 gives the full variable domain: GAGVSQSPSNKVTEKGKDVELRCDPISGHTALYWYRQSLGQGLEFLIYFQGNSAPDKSGLPSDRFSAERTGGSVSTLTIQRTQQEDSAVYLCASRFLAGDTGELFFGEGSRLTVL.

V is TRBV4-3 and J is TRBJ2-1, with a weak D call TRBD1 (5 bases). The V and J ends lost 0 bases and 3 bases respectively, with 21 bases between them. The CDR3 contains 19 residues. CDR1 is LGHNA, CDR2 YSLEER, per germline. CDR3 nucleotide sequence: TGCGCCAGCAGCCAAGATTGGAGACAGACACGAGCCTTCTACAATGAGCAGTTCTTC. Its protein product is CASSQDWRQTRAFYNEQFF.

The chain recombines TRBV6-5 with TRBJ1-1; 9 bases line up with TRBD1. Germline assignment: CDR1 MNHEY and CDR2 SVGAGI. The V segment lost 5 bases and the J segment 4 bases; nucleotides outside the gene matches: 8. The CDR3 is made up of 15 amino acids. The CDR3 region is CASSQQGARSTEAFF. DNA for the CDR3: TGTGCCAGCAGTCAACAGGGGGCGCGGAGCACTGAAGCTTTCTTT.

The V call is TRBV6-1, the J call TRBJ2-7; TRBD2 agrees at 11 bases. This CDR3 contains 16 residues. Germline V lookup: CDR1 MNHNS, CDR2 SASEGT. With 3 bases clipped from V and 5 bases from J, the junction kept 9 bases outside the gene matches. The CDR3 coding sequence is TGTGCCAGCAGTGAGATGACTAGCGGGGATCCGAACGAGCAGTACTTC. This codes for CASSEMTSGDPNEQYF.

The chain employs TRBV18 and TRBJ2-1; the match to TRBD2 covers 11 bases. The CDR3 length is 23 residues. The V gene end was trimmed by 0 bases and the J gene end by 7 bases; junction bases not matched to a gene: 26. The V gene's germline CDR1 is KGHSH and CDR2 LQKENI. The CDR3 is CASSPPKRSGHVAGGRLWNEQFF. The CDR3 DNA reads TGTGCCAGCTCACCACCGAAAAGAAGTGGGCACGTAGCGGGAGGGCGCTTATGGAATGAGCAGTTCTTC. The variable domain in full, completed from reference TRBV18 and TRBJ2-1, reads NAGVMQNPRHLVRRRGQEARLRCSPMKGHSHVYWYRQLPEEGLKFMVYLQKENIIDESGMPKERFSAEFPKEGPSILRIQQVVRGDSAAYFCASSPPKRSGHVAGGRLWNEQFFGPGTRLTVL.

The genes are TRBV5-4 and TRBJ2-5; D is perhaps TRBD1 (6 bases). This CDR3 region has 15 residues. Germline CDR1 reads SGHNT; CDR2 reads YYREEE (reference sequence). V shed 2 bases and J shed 0 bases, with 11 bases lying between them. In nucleotides, the CDR3 is TGTGCCAGCAGCTTTCAGGGGAAGAACCAAGAGACCCAGTACTTC. Translation gives CASSFQGKNQETQYF.

The V call is TRBV6-2 or TRBV6-3, the J call TRBJ2-7, with D maybe TRBD2 (6 bases). This CDR3 has 15 residues. The V gene lost 4 bases and the J gene lost 6 bases, with 19 bases spanning the gap. Germline assignment: CDR1 MNHEY and CDR2 SVGEGT. CDR3 DNA sequence: TGTGCCAGCAGTTCGCACGGGGGACGCCTCCTCGAGCAGTACGTC. Residues: CASSSHGGRLLEQYV.

J is TRBJ2-7 and V is TRBV7-9; 8 nucleotides line up with TRBD1. CDR3 length: 15 residues. Germline V lookup: CDR1 SEHNR, CDR2 FQNEAQ (reference sequence). The junction had 7 bases not matched to a gene; V was cut back by 1 base and J by 5 bases. CDR3 sequence reads: CASSLGQGARHEQYF. The CDR3 DNA follows: TGTGCCAGCAGCTTAGGGCAGGGGGCTCGCCACGAGCAGTACTTC.

The chain employs TRBV2 and TRBJ2-5; 7 bases line up with TRBD2. This CDR3 has 12 residues. V gave up 7 bases and J gave up 4 bases; unmatched junction bases: 3. Per germline, CDR1 SNHLY and CDR2 FYNNEI. The chain's CDR3 is CASNLAGETQYF. Here the CDR3 DNA reads TGTGCCAGCAATTTAGCGGGAGAGACCCAGTACTTC.

V usage is TRBV9 and J usage is TRBJ2-5, with TRBD1 identical over 7 bases. The CDR3 has 16 residues. Germline loops: CDR1 SGDLS, CDR2 YYNGEE. The J segment lost 2 bases and the V segment lost 2 bases, leaving 9 bases of the junction unmatched. CDR3 sequence (DNA): TGTGCCAGCAGCGTCAGAAGGGACAGACTACAAGAGACCCAGTACTTC. This encodes CASSVRRDRLQETQYF.

Only a few counts were recorded for this clone. V usage is TRBV30 and J usage is TRBJ1-3; D might be TRBD1 (6 bases). The CDR3 covers 14 residues. Germline values: CDR1 GTSNPN, CDR2 SVGIG (reference sequence). V was clipped by 4 bases and J by 0 bases, with 10 bases between them. CDR3 sequence (DNA): TGTGCCTGGAAACAGGGTTACTCTGGAAACACCATATATTTT. Translated, it gives CAWKQGYSGNTIYF.

The chain couples TRBV11-2 to TRBJ2-5, with 8 bases identical to TRBD1. There are 14 residues in the CDR3. Unmatched junction bases numbered 6, after V lost 5 bases and J lost 4 bases. Germline lookup yields CDR1 SGHAT and CDR2 FQNNGV. The CDR3 here is CASSPTGTGETQYF. CDR3 DNA sequence: TGTGCCAGCAGCCCAACCGGGACAGGAGAGACCCAGTACTTC.

The rearrangement uses TRBV6-5 and TRBJ2-5, with D hard to call. Looked up from germline, CDR1 is MNHEY and CDR2 is SVGAGI. This CDR3 is built from 15 residues. Trimming cost V 2 bases and J 4 bases, with 14 bases left between them. The DNA of the CDR3 is TGTGCCAGCAGTTACATTGACCTCCCGGGAGAGACCCAGTACTTC. Translated: CASSYIDLPGETQYF.

This chain links TRBV5-4 with TRBJ1-1; D is possibly TRBD1 (6 bases). This CDR3 contains 16 residues. Trimming shortened V by 0 bases and J by 2 bases, and 14 bases separated the two germline ends. Germline lookup yields CDR1 SGHNT and CDR2 YYREEE (reference sequence). CDR3: CASSLDQDRPNTEAFF. In DNA, the CDR3 is TGTGCCAGCAGCTTGGACCAAGACAGGCCCAACACTGAAGCTTTCTTT.

This clone was seen ten or more times. The V call is TRBV2, the J call TRBJ1-5, with D tentatively TRBD1 (5 bases). The CDR3 covers 19 residues. Trimming removed 2 bases from V and 0 bases from J, with 20 bases in between. CDR1 is SNHLY, CDR2 FYNNEI, per germline. In DNA form, the CDR3 reads TGTGCCAGCAGTGAACTTGGGCAGGGAATGTCCAATAGCAATCAGCCCCAGCATTTT. Protein product: CASSELGQGMSNSNQPQHF.

As for this clone: At the DNA level, this CDR3 is encoded by other sequences in the same sample as well. This chain joins TRBV5-1 and TRBJ2-2; D not certain. Germline CDR1 reads SGHRS; CDR2 reads YFSETQ. Trimming cost V 1 base and J 7 bases, with 5 bases left between them. The CDR3 covers 12 residues. The CDR3 protein is CASSLRGGELFF. The CDR3 nucleotides are TGCGCCAGCAGCTTGAGAGGCGGGGAGCTGTTTTTT.

The chain couples TRBV9 to TRBJ1-1, with D possibly being TRBD1 (6 bases). The CDR3 has 12 residues. From germline, CDR1 is SGDLS and CDR2 YYNGEE. Trimming left V 4 bases short and J 12 bases short, with 16 bases between. This CDR3 reads CASSPTQGLTFF. The DNA of the CDR3 is TGTGCCAGCAGCCCGACACAGGGTTTGACTTTCTTT.

The J gene is TRBJ2-2, the V gene TRBV18, with 10 bases fitting TRBD1. Germline V lookup: CDR1 KGHSH, CDR2 LQKENI. This CDR3 has 16 residues. The J segment lost 5 bases and the V segment lost 1 base, leaving 4 bases of the junction unmatched. The CDR3: CASSPRTGGKTGELFF. In nucleotides, the CDR3 is TGTGCCAGCTCACCACGGACAGGGGGTAAAACCGGGGAGCTGTTTTTT.

J is TRBJ1-2 and V is TRBV29-1; the match to TRBD1 covers 7 bases. From germline, CDR1 is SQVTM and CDR2 ANQGSEA. Trimming took 7 bases from V and 4 from J; bases not matched to a gene: 3. The CDR3 is made up of 11 amino acids. The CDR3 sequence is CSAGTAYGYTF. The CDR3 DNA follows: TGCAGCGCCGGGACAGCCTATGGCTACACCTTC.

This rearrangement joins TRBV5-1 to TRBJ1-1; 11 nucleotides align to TRBD1. V was clipped by 2 bases and J by 6 bases; unmatched bases: 6. The CDR3 is 15 amino acids. Per the germline V gene, CDR1 is SGHRS and CDR2 is YFSETQ. The CDR3 DNA reads TGCGCCAGCAGCTTTGCCGGGACAGGGGGGTCTGAAGCTTTCTTT. Encoded protein: CASSFAGTGGSEAFF.

This clone was picked up a small number of times. Sequence at one end of the junction differs from germline and may be a read error. The genes are TRBV25-1 and TRBJ1-2; TRBD1 is a possible D gene (5 bases). This CDR3 spans 12 amino acids. From germline, CDR1 is MGHDK and CDR2 SYGVNS. CDR3 coding DNA: TGTGCCAGCAGTGAACAGGGCTATCGCTACACCTTC. This encodes CASSEQGYRYTF.

This chain uses TRBV24-1 with TRBJ2-3; no reliable D call. The germline V and J ends were trimmed by 4 bases and 0 bases, with 4 bases remaining between them. Per the germline V gene, CDR1 is KGHDR and CDR2 is SFDVKD. CDR3 length: 13 amino acids. CDR3 in amino acids: CATSELSTDTQYF. The CDR3 nucleotides read TGTGCCACCAGTGAACTGAGCACAGATACGCAGTATTTT.